A selection of T cell receptor beta chains follows, all from one sample in a study of regulatory T cells in long-lasting Graves disease. Using its own MiXCR run on the multiplex PCR reads, TCRdb lists one record per CDR3 protein. The sample has 450,000 or so distinct CDR3 sequences, less than 25% seen once. Sequenced material: peripheral blood mononuclear cells (PBMCs), taken when the disease was refractory, from a patient treated with antithyroid drugs. These receptors originate from a female donor with Graves disease. Each CDR3 is given with its conserved first and last residue.

TRBJ1-1 13 TRBV27 CASKTGAGTDAFF
TRBJ1-4 14 TRBV7-6 CASSARGVVRKLFF
TRBJ2-7 14 TRBV20-1 CSGIYRESSYEQYF
TRBJ1-2 12 TRBV29-1 CSVRRNDYGYTF
TRBJ2-2 16 TRBV27 CASSLRSGLNTGELFF
TRBJ1-6 15 TRBV5-1 CASSLGTGGNSPLHF
TRBJ1-1 15 TRBV28 CASTSLAGGSTEAFF
TRBJ2-5 16 TRBV28 CASSHYMGRNQETQYF
TRBJ2-7 10 TRBV29-1 CYLTPDEQYF
TRBJ1-5 15 TRBV28 CASSFSTGDNQPQHF
TRBJ1-5 16 TRBV4-3 CASSQDGRGSNRPQHF
TRBJ2-7 16 TRBV7-9 CASSPAGGPKIYEQYF
TRBJ1-1 16 TRBV7-2 CASSPRQGGMNTEAFF
TRBJ1-5 13 TRBV7-2 CASSLGLDQPQHF
TRBJ1-6 15 TRBV30 CAWTPLVRVGSPLHF
TRBJ2-1 15 TRBV12-3/TRBV12-4 CASSLTSGSFNEQFF
TRBJ1-4 16 TRBV9 CASSVAGGTGDEKLFF
TRBJ2-5 18 TRBV20-1 CSVPSSGRTQTLPETQYF
TRBJ2-7 15 TRBV20-1 CSASGGRTKGLEQYF
TRBJ1-1 14 TRBV20-1 CSARDSDVNTEAFF
TRBJ2-2 14 TRBV7-2 CASSLAINTGELFF
TRBJ1-2 14 TRBV28 CASSFWQGNYGYTF
TRBJ1-4 16 TRBV6-1 CASSLTTGTGDEKLFF
TRBJ1-1 12 TRBV20-1 CSAGSMNTEAFF
TRBJ2-7 14 TRBV15 CATSRTDRDYEQYF
TRBJ1-3 16 TRBV12-3/TRBV12-4 CASSFVPGSSGNTIYF
TRBJ2-2 13 TRBV20-1 CSASRVGPGELFF
TRBJ1-5 13 TRBV28 CASSRGINQPQHF